Listed below are T cell receptor beta chains from one sample, sequenced in a study of shared clonotypes between healthy human individuals. The table came from immunoSEQ multiplex PCR; TCRdb's copy has only in-frame clones and leaves some out. The sample has roughly 500,000 clones, more than 75% seen once. The sequenced sample consisted of PBMCs. The source of these receptors is a woman in her thirties or forties in good health. Some clones in this sample may be carry-over from other donors' samples. Both conserved end residues are part of each CDR3. Each record gives: J gene, clone size, V gene, D gene, CDR3 DNA, CDR3 protein. D genes are given only for firm matches. The size field is filled for only some rows; it gives once, few, many or a size class.

J: TRBJ2-3
size: .
V: TRBV6-1
D: .
DNA: TGTGCCAGCAGTTGGGTGCAACCAAGCACAGATACGCAGTATTTT
CDR3: CASSWVQPSTDTQYF

J: TRBJ1-2
size: .
V: TRBV30
D: .
DNA: TGTGCCTGGACAGGAAACTATGGCTACACCTTC
CDR3: CAWTGNYGYTF

J: TRBJ1-1
size: .
V: TRBV9
D: .
DNA: TGTGCCAGCAGCGTAGATCGGATGAACACTGAAGCTTTCTTT
CDR3: CASSVDRMNTEAFF

J: TRBJ2-1
size: once
V: TRBV5-1
D: .
DNA: TGCGCCAGCAGCTGGGATCACAGGTCCAATGAGCAGTTCTTC
CDR3: CASSWDHRSNEQFF

J: TRBJ1-3
size: .
V: TRBV6-5
D: .
DNA: TGTGCCAGCAGCCGAGCCCTGGGGCTGGTGGACACCATATATTTT
CDR3: CASSRALGLVDTIYF

J: TRBJ1-3
size: few
V: TRBV6-5
D: .
DNA: TGTGCCAGCAGTTACTCGGACGGAAACACCATATATTTT
CDR3: CASSYSDGNTIYF

J: TRBJ2-2
size: .
V: TRBV5-8
D: TRBD2
DNA: TGTGCCAGCAGCTTGTACGCGGGAGGGCCCGGGGAGCTGTTTTTT
CDR3: CASSLYAGGPGELFF

J: TRBJ2-1
size: .
V: TRBV7-3
D: TRBD1
DNA: TGTGCCAGCAGCTTAACGGGACAGGGGTTTTACAATGAGCAGTTCTTC
CDR3: CASSLTGQGFYNEQFF

J: TRBJ2-1
size: .
V: TRBV4-1
D: TRBD2
DNA: TGCGCCAGCAGCGGCCGGGACTATGGCAATGAGCAGTTCTTC
CDR3: CASSGRDYGNEQFF

J: TRBJ2-5
size: .
V: TRBV2
D: TRBD2
DNA: TGTGCCAGCAGGACCGGACTAGCGCCCAGGGAGACCCAGTACTTC
CDR3: CASRTGLAPRETQYF

J: TRBJ2-7
size: .
V: TRBV5-1
D: TRBD2
DNA: TGCGCCAGCAGCTTGGTGCCCAGGGGTACTAGCGGGCTCCGCGCCTACGAGCAGTACTTC
CDR3: CASSLVPRGTSGLRAYEQYF

J: TRBJ2-2
size: .
V: TRBV2
D: TRBD2
DNA: TGTGCCAGTACAGAAGGACTAGCGCCTGGCACCGGGGAGCTGTTTTTT
CDR3: CASTEGLAPGTGELFF

J: TRBJ2-1
size: .
V: TRBV5-1
D: .
DNA: TGCGCCAGCAGAAGAGAGACTTACAATGAGCAGTTCTTC
CDR3: CASRRETYNEQFF

J: TRBJ2-3
size: .
V: TRBV5-6
D: .
DNA: TGTGCCAGCCGGGCAGCGGGCCTGAATACGCAGTATTTT
CDR3: CASRAAGLNTQYF

J: TRBJ2-7
size: .
V: TRBV6-1
D: .
DNA: TGTGCCAGCAGTGAGGGGGGGCCACCACTCTACGAGCAGTACTTC
CDR3: CASSEGGPPLYEQYF

J: TRBJ2-1
size: .
V: TRBV5-1
D: TRBD2
DNA: TGCGCCAGCAGCCCGCTTAAAACTAGCGGGAGTGGCAATGAGCAGTTCTTC
CDR3: CASSPLKTSGSGNEQFF

J: TRBJ1-5
size: .
V: TRBV12-2
D: .
DNA: TGTGCAAGTCGGGGACGGGGGCGCGAGATCAATCAGCCCCAGCATTTT
CDR3: CASRGRGREINQPQHF

J: TRBJ2-1
size: .
V: TRBV6-1
D: .
DNA: TGTGCCAGCAGTACGGCCGGCTACAATGAGCAGTTCTTC
CDR3: CASSTAGYNEQFF

J: TRBJ1-5
size: .
V: TRBV9
D: .
DNA: TGTGCCAGCAGCGTAGGTTCTTCGGGGGACCAGCCCCAGCATTTT
CDR3: CASSVGSSGDQPQHF

J: TRBJ2-7
size: .
V: TRBV6-5
D: .
DNA: TGTGCCAGCAGTTACTCGACAGGCTACGAGCAGTACTTC
CDR3: CASSYSTGYEQYF

J: TRBJ2-1
size: .
V: TRBV19
D: .
DNA: TGTGCCAGTAGTCCCGGGGGTCAGGGAGACTACAATGAGCAGTTCTTC
CDR3: CASSPGGQGDYNEQFF

J: TRBJ2-2
size: .
V: TRBV5-1
D: TRBD2
DNA: TGCGCCAGCAGCTCGATGACTAGCGGGAGGTCCGGGGAGCTGTTTTTT
CDR3: CASSSMTSGRSGELFF

J: TRBJ2-7
size: .
V: TRBV28
D: TRBD2
DNA: TGTGCCAGCAGTTACGCTATAGCGGGAGGGCCTTGGCAGTACTTC
CDR3: CASSYAIAGGPWQYF

J: TRBJ1-2
size: .
V: TRBV27
D: TRBD1
DNA: TGTGCCAGCAGTAAGACAGGGGGATGGGGCTACACCTTC
CDR3: CASSKTGGWGYTF

J: TRBJ2-3
size: .
V: TRBV30
D: TRBD2
DNA: TGTGCCTGGAGTAGTTCTAGCGGGAGGGCCCCAGATACGCAGTATTTT
CDR3: CAWSSSSGRAPDTQYF

J: TRBJ2-7
size: .
V: TRBV28
D: .
DNA: TGTGCCAGCAGCATAAACAGGGACGACTACGAGCAGTACTTC
CDR3: CASSINRDDYEQYF

J: TRBJ2-3
size: .
V: TRBV7-3
D: TRBD2
DNA: TGTGCCAGCAGCTTGGGTCTAGCGGGAGGGGCCGGGACAGATACGCAGTATTTT
CDR3: CASSLGLAGGAGTDTQYF

J: TRBJ2-2
size: .
V: TRBV27
D: TRBD2
DNA: TGTGCCAGCGGCGGGAGAAACACCGGGGAGCTGTTTTTT
CDR3: CASGGRNTGELFF

J: TRBJ1-5
size: .
V: TRBV6-6
D: .
DNA: TGTGCCAGCAGTTTGGACGTTTCACCGAGCAATCAGCCCCAGCATTTT
CDR3: CASSLDVSPSNQPQHF

J: TRBJ1-2
size: .
V: TRBV7-2
D: .
DNA: TGTGCCAGCAGCTCCGAGGGCCTGTATGGCTACACCTTC
CDR3: CASSSEGLYGYTF

J: TRBJ2-6
size: .
V: TRBV5-1
D: .
DNA: TGCGCCAGCAGTATCTCTGGGGCCAACGTCCTGACTTTC
CDR3: CASSISGANVLTF

J: TRBJ2-3
size: .
V: TRBV10-2
D: .
DNA: TGCGCCAGCAGTGAGTTAGTGGGAGTGGGCCGGGATACGCAGTATTTT
CDR3: CASSELVGVGRDTQYF

J: TRBJ2-7
size: .
V: TRBV15
D: .
DNA: TGTGCCACCAGCAGAGCGGGCGGGACGGGTCGGGAGCAGTACTTC
CDR3: CATSRAGGTGREQYF

J: TRBJ2-7
size: .
V: TRBV28
D: TRBD1
DNA: TGTGCCAGCAGTCATCGGGACAGCTCCTACGAGCAGTACTTC
CDR3: CASSHRDSSYEQYF

J: TRBJ1-1
size: few
V: TRBV19
D: .
DNA: TGTGCCAGTAGTAATTTACAGGGTGGCACTGAAGCTTTCTTT
CDR3: CASSNLQGGTEAFF

J: TRBJ1-1
size: .
V: TRBV28
D: .
DNA: TGTGCCAGCGGGGGGAACACTGAAGCTTTCTTT
CDR3: CASGGNTEAFF

J: TRBJ1-5
size: .
V: TRBV4-1
D: .
DNA: TGCGCCAGCAGCCAAGAAGCAGGCCCCATCCGACCCCAGCATTTT
CDR3: CASSQEAGPIRPQHF

J: TRBJ2-6
size: once
V: TRBV6-1
D: .
DNA: TGTGCCAGCAGTGACCGACGGTTCTCTGGGGCCAACGTCCTGACTTTC
CDR3: CASSDRRFSGANVLTF

J: TRBJ1-1
size: .
V: TRBV7-8
D: TRBD1
DNA: TGTGCCAGCAGTTTCACAGGGGGGAGCACTGAAGCTTTCTTT
CDR3: CASSFTGGSTEAFF

J: TRBJ2-2
size: .
V: TRBV14
D: .
DNA: TGTGCCAGCAGCCAGATACTTCAAGGGGAGCTGTTTTTT
CDR3: CASSQILQGELFF

J: TRBJ2-7
size: .
V: TRBV5-1
D: .
DNA: TGCGCCAGCAGCACCCTTCTGACTGGTAACGAGCAGTACTTC
CDR3: CASSTLLTGNEQYF

J: TRBJ2-1
size: .
V: TRBV5-8
D: TRBD2
DNA: TGTGCCAGCAGCTTGGGACTAGCGGGAGGATCGGATGAGCAGTTCTTC
CDR3: CASSLGLAGGSDEQFF